This is a list of T cell receptor beta chains from one sample in a study of cytomegalovirus exposure and HLA in healthy donors. The table came from immunoSEQ multiplex PCR; TCRdb's copy has only in-frame clones and leaves some out. The sample holds around 120,000 clones; roughly 78% are singletons and the top ten take just under 6.5%. Sequencing was performed on PBMCs. These receptors were collected from a woman in her thirties or forties in good health and CMV-seronegative. Both conserved end residues are part of each CDR3. D genes are given only for firm matches.

D: TRBD2
J: TRBJ2-3
V: TRBV4-1
DNA: TGCGCCAGCAGCCTTAGACTAGCGGGAGTGGCAGATACGCAGTATTTT
CDR3: CASSLRLAGVADTQYF

D: NA
J: TRBJ2-4
V: TRBV7-9
DNA: TGTGCCAGCAGCTTAGATATCAGGGAAAACAGTCAGTACTTC
CDR3: CASSLDIRENSQYF

D: TRBD1
J: TRBJ2-1
V: TRBV11-2
DNA: TGTGCCAGCAGCACTGTAGGGGGCGGCAATGAGCAGTTCTTC
CDR3: CASSTVGGGNEQFF

D: TRBD1
J: TRBJ1-4
V: TRBV18
DNA: TGTGCCAGCTCAAGTTTCGAGACAGGGGTTAATGAAAAACTGTTTTTT
CDR3: CASSSFETGVNEKLFF

D: TRBD2
J: TRBJ2-7
V: TRBV19
DNA: TGTGCCAGTAGTATAAGGGAGGGGATACAAGACGAGCAGTACTTC
CDR3: CASSIREGIQDEQYF

D: NA
J: TRBJ2-1
V: TRBV27
DNA: TGTGCCAGCAGTTTATCCCCGAGGAATGAGCAGTTCTTC
CDR3: CASSLSPRNEQFF

D: TRBD1
J: TRBJ1-1
V: TRBV27
DNA: TGTGCCAGCAGCCTAGCGCAGGGGGCGGGTGTAGCTTTCTTT
CDR3: CASSLAQGAGVAFF

D: TRBD2
J: TRBJ2-1
V: TRBV14
DNA: TGTGCCAGCAGCCCCGGGGGGGCCCTACCTACGGATGAGCAGTTCTTC
CDR3: CASSPGGALPTDEQFF

D: TRBD2
J: TRBJ2-7
V: TRBV5-1
DNA: TGCGCCAGCAGCTCCGGGACTAGTACCTACGAGCAGTACTTC
CDR3: CASSSGTSTYEQYF

D: NA
J: TRBJ1-2
V: TRBV6-1
DNA: TGTGCCAGCAGTGAATATGGCAGTTCCTATGGCTACACCTTC
CDR3: CASSEYGSSYGYTF

D: TRBD1
J: TRBJ2-5
V: TRBV7-9
DNA: TGTGCCAGCAGTTTAACAGGGGAAGAGACCCAGTACTTC
CDR3: CASSLTGEETQYF

D: TRBD2
J: TRBJ2-3
V: TRBV27
DNA: TGTGCCAGCACCTGGGGTAGCGGGAGCACAGATACGCAGTATTTT
CDR3: CASTWGSGSTDTQYF

D: NA
J: TRBJ2-3
V: TRBV7-9
DNA: TGTGCCAGCAGCTTGCGGGGTAGCACAGATACGCAGTATTTT
CDR3: CASSLRGSTDTQYF

D: TRBD2
J: TRBJ2-1
V: TRBV27
DNA: TGTGCCAGCAGTCCAAGAACTAGCGGGAGGGCCTATGAGCAGTTCTTC
CDR3: CASSPRTSGRAYEQFF

D: NA
J: TRBJ2-3
V: TRBV9
DNA: TGTGCCAGCAGCGTAGAGGCGGCGCCGGATACGCAGTATTTT
CDR3: CASSVEAAPDTQYF

D: NA
J: TRBJ1-2
V: TRBV9
DNA: TGTGCCAGCAGCGTAACTACGGCCTATGGCTACACCTTC
CDR3: CASSVTTAYGYTF

D: NA
J: TRBJ2-3
V: TRBV6-1
DNA: TGTGCCAGCAGAACCGATTACGGTACGCAGTATTTT
CDR3: CASRTDYGTQYF

D: TRBD2
J: TRBJ2-1
V: TRBV4-3
DNA: TGCGCCAGCAGCCAGCGGGAGGGGAATGAGCAGTTCTTC
CDR3: CASSQREGNEQFF

D: TRBD1
J: TRBJ1-1
V: TRBV28
DNA: TGTGCCAGCAGAGAAAACAGGGGGCGCGACACTGAAGCTTTCTTT
CDR3: CASRENRGRDTEAFF

D: NA
J: TRBJ2-3
V: TRBV7-9
DNA: TGTGCCAGCAGCTTACTAGATACGCAGTATTTT
CDR3: CASSLLDTQYF